This T cell receptor beta chain is from a study of T cells in women clearing cervical HPV infection listed by TCRdb under 2018. For context, the study as a whole: Cases were about 25 women with histologically confirmed HPV16-related CIN3 or worse, including 2 invasive cancers. The controls were over 20 women whose single incident HPV16 infection cleared within 12 months with no development of precancer or cancer. Blood from cases was collected at the visit at which the lesion was first identified, whereas blood from controls was collected once infection was no longer detected. For cases, the median interval between lesion detection and blood sampling was approximately 150 days, with an interquartile range of roughly 80 to 230 days. Since only a few of the women had HLA typing available, the possibility that HLA type was acting as a confounder could not be ruled out. This exploratory proof-of-principle case-control study, nested within the Guanacaste HPV Natural History Study in Costa Rica, compared TCR repertoires among women with different cervical HPV16 outcomes. Cases were matched to controls by age within five years and by the year the sample was collected. Median age was approximately 30 years in cases versus approximately 37 in controls, and baseline characteristics did not differ significantly. In the parent cohort, roughly 9,700 women aged 18 or older were enrolled in Guanacaste, Costa Rica, during about 1993 to 1994 and then followed for less than 8 years. As quality controls, five blinded duplicates were added to each group, bringing the total to approximately 60 samples made up of around 50 participants and about 10 replicates.

Summary of the overall study and its limitations: Lower TRBV6-7 relative abundance was observed in cases than in controls (roughly 0.11% versus 0.16%; Bonferroni P = 0.0008). By combining richness with V gene abundances, random forest classifiers separated cases from controls with an estimated AUC of 0.83. Because of the cross-sectional design, the study could not determine whether the associations came before infection or resulted from infection, and neither effector/memory subsets nor HPV-specific T cells were isolated. CIN3+ cases had significantly higher TCR repertoire richness than controls across sequencing depths, but evenness did not differ between the groups. Because the number of T cells per sample was unknown, the richness differences could reflect varying T-cell content rather than repertoire biology.

Its CDR3 holds 14 amino acids, cysteine through phenylalanine. The 33 bases shown cover part of the CDR3, and their frame starts at base 1. At the junction V is shortened by 0 bases and J by 0 bases, with 5 bases in between. The germline V gene gives CDR1 as SGHRS and CDR2 as YFSETQ. Every participant had a single incident cervical HPV16 infection, and prevalent HPV16 infections were excluded. Cervical HPV DNA was detected by MY09/MY11 PCR, and genotyping was performed by dot-blot hybridization. Fifteen mL of heparinized blood were centrifuged, and the buffy coat was split into aliquots, frozen at -30 degrees C, and then kept at -80 degrees C. Genomic DNA was extracted from buffy coat specimens using QIAGEN kits. Using the immunoSEQ assay, multiplex PCR amplified TCR beta CDR3 regions from an average of 1200 ng of genomic DNA per sample. Primer bias was corrected in the assay by using a complete synthetic TCR repertoire to establish an amplification baseline. The amplicons were sequenced using the Illumina platform. The original methods were these. Sequences were error-corrected by clustering with frequency ratios and a modified nearest-neighbor algorithm, then analyzed in the immunoSEQ Analyzer with IMGT gene definitions. At each rarefaction depth, TCR richness and evenness were averaged across 20 rarefaction repeats, and samples with fewer sequences than that depth were excluded. Relative abundances of V, D and J genes were compared between groups using Wilcoxon rank sum tests, with FDR correction applied. Blinded duplicates gave an intraclass correlation of around 96% for TCR richness and an average of about 76% across 70 or so gene segments. TCRdb limited this immuneACCESS table to in-frame rearrangements with V and J called. A share of clones is missing; checked studies link under half to unresolved V genes, and the rest is unexplained. V and J calls and clone size are given by that table; D and trimming were obtained from the DNA. The table held for this sample gives about 31,000 clones. Roughly 4.2% of the sample rests with the top ten.

Worth noting for this clone: Its antigen target is currently unknown. The read gets to within 3 residues of the CDR3 end, and the germline J gene fills in the rest. The same CDR3 also results from other DNA sequences found in this sample.

This clonotype originated in a woman aged 18 to 75 with a cervical HPV16 infection that either progressed to CIN3+ or cleared (not recorded which). The source material was blood buffy coat. The chain joins TRBV5-1 to TRBJ2-3; the D gene lacks a confident call. The CDR3 is CASSLGQSTDTQYF. Partial CDR3 DNA: TGCGCCAGCAGCTTGGGGCAGAGCACAGATACG.